This T cell receptor (beta chain) derives from a study of cytomegalovirus exposure and HLA in healthy donors. On the study more broadly: The 95 to 150 validation repertoires were produced on the same platform as the 670 or so repertoires of the first cohort. This was reported in a later analysis.

The validation cohort, a group of 90 to 150 subjects, included the donors and was separate from the roughly 670-subject first cohort. About this clone: Its target is not known.

Points from the study as a whole: Testing in vitro showed three CMV-associated chains specific for CMV antigens. The tendency of first-cohort TCR clusters to co-occur in the approximately 110 validation repertoires was the finding of a later analysis.

V trimming: 2 bases; J trimming: 14 bases; junction bases outside the gene matches: 12. The CDR3 sequence is 14 residues long. Germline V gene sequence: CDR1 MDHEN, CDR2 SYDVKM. Sequencing used immunoSEQ multiplex PCR; TCRdb keeps in-frame clones, though not all of them. The profile covers approximately 220,000 clones, with around nine tenths appearing a single time and around 1% taken by the ten largest. The specimen sequenced was PBMCs. The chain has TRBV28 and TRBJ1-1; 9 bases fit TRBD1. This clonotype was obtained from a woman between 18 and 29 years old in good health and CMV-seronegative. CDR3 DNA sequence: TGTGCCAGCAGTTTAGCCGGGACAGGGAATGAGGAGTTCTTT. Its translation is CASSLAGTGNEEFF.